This T cell receptor (beta chain) was captured in a study of cytomegalovirus exposure and HLA in healthy donors. The CDR3 runs to 14 residues. Trimming took 7 bases from V and 2 from J, leaving 13 bases between them. Germline CDR1 SNHLY, CDR2 FYNNEI. Study findings and constraints: Cytomegalovirus association was listed for 170 or so TCR beta chains. Subsequent analysis revealed that first-cohort TCR clusters tended to co-occur in the approximately 120 validation repertoires. Cytomegalovirus status was reportedly diagnosed by the classifier with high specificity and sensitivity.

The repertoire was sequenced with immunoSEQ multiplex PCR; TCRdb's copy has only in-frame clones and lacks some. The sample consists of around 150,000 clones, approximately 84% of them appearing once. Concerning this clone itself: Its specificity is unknown.

Sequencing was carried out using PBMCs. The sequence was collected from a man aged 25-40 years in good health and CMV-seropositive. The V call is TRBV2, the J call TRBJ2-3; D uncertain. This CDR3 reads CASTLRLSTDTQYF. CDR3 coding DNA: TGTGCCAGCACCCTCAGGCTGTCCACAGATACGCAGTATTTT.